These T cell receptor beta chains were read from a single sample in a study of blood T cell repertoires in COVID-19. Clones were read by immunoSEQ multiplex PCR, and TCRdb kept only the in-frame ones, dropping some. There are around 300,000 clones in the sample; around nine tenths occur only once, and more than 1.5% lies in the top ten. Sequencing was carried out using PBMCs or T cells enriched from blood (not recorded which). These receptors all come from an older woman who had recovered from COVID-19. Each CDR3 is given with its conserved first and last residue. A D gene is named only where the DNA matches it firmly. Part of the rows lack a size; the others show once, few, many or a class for expanded clones.

D gene	clone size	V gene	J gene	CDR3 DNA	CDR3 protein
.	once	TRBV7-9	TRBJ2-2	TGTGCCAGCAGCTGGACTACCGGAATGAACACCGGGGAGCTGTTTTTT	CASSWTTGMNTGELFF
TRBD2	.	TRBV4-2	TRBJ2-5	TGTGCCAGCAGCCAAGGGGGTGTGCGGGGGGGAGAGACCCAGTACTTC	CASSQGGVRGGETQYF
TRBD1	.	TRBV7-3	TRBJ1-2	TGTGCCAGCAGCCCCTACGGGGGACAGGCAACCCTAAACTATGGCTACACCTTC	CASSPYGGQATLNYGYTF
.	.	TRBV11-2	TRBJ1-1	TGTGCCAGCAGCTTAGCTTACAGGGCCAGAAACACTGAAGCTTTCTTT	CASSLAYRARNTEAFF
TRBD2	.	TRBV6-5	TRBJ2-1	TGTGCCAGCAGGCCTAGCGGGCTTAATGAGCAGTTCTTC	CASRPSGLNEQFF
TRBD1	once	TRBV4-1	TRBJ1-5	TGCGCCAGCAGCCAAGACGCTGACAGGGGCGCTGGGTTCGGTCAGCCCCAGCATTTT	CASSQDADRGAGFGQPQHF
.	.	TRBV2	TRBJ2-7	TGTGCCAGCGGCAGGGGCTACGAGCAGTACTTC	CASGRGYEQYF
.	.	TRBV28	TRBJ2-7	TGTGCCAGCACCACCAGCGGTACCTACGAGCAGTACTTC	CASTTSGTYEQYF
TRBD1	.	TRBV6-4	TRBJ2-7	TGTGCCAGCAGTGACCGACAGGGGGCTAACTACGAGCAGTACTTC	CASSDRQGANYEQYF
.	.	TRBV5-1	TRBJ1-1	TGCGCCAGCAGTTACAGGGTGGACACTGAAGCTTTCTTT	CASSYRVDTEAFF
TRBD1	.	TRBV27	TRBJ1-4	TGTGCCAGCAGTTTTCTGGCGACAGGGGGCCCGTTAGAAAAACTGTTTTTT	CASSFLATGGPLEKLFF
.	.	TRBV5-4	TRBJ2-7	TGTGCCACCCAGGTCGGGGGAGAAACCTACGAGCAGTACTTC	CATQVGGETYEQYF
.	.	TRBV18	TRBJ1-5	TGTGCCAGCGACCGGGGGGACAGCAATCAGCCCCAGCATTTT	CASDRGDSNQPQHF
.	.	TRBV6-1	TRBJ2-7	TGTGCCAGCAGTGAACAGGGGAACTACGAGCAGTACTTC	CASSEQGNYEQYF
.	.	TRBV3-1/TRBV3-2	TRBJ2-5	TGTGCCAGCAGCCAAGTGGGCAGCCAAGAGACCCAGTACTTC	CASSQVGSQETQYF
TRBD1	.	TRBV5-1	TRBJ1-6	TGCGCCAGCAGCTTAGATCCATCCAGGGGGATGGGGAATTCACCCCTCCACTTT	CASSLDPSRGMGNSPLHF
.	.	TRBV13	TRBJ1-5	TGTGCCAGCAGCTTGCGGCAGAGCAATCAGCCCCAGCATTTT	CASSLRQSNQPQHF
.	.	TRBV12-3/TRBV12-4	TRBJ2-2	TGTGCCAGCAGCCCGCAGGGCAGCTGGGAGCTGTTTTTT	CASSPQGSWELFF
TRBD1	.	TRBV5-6	TRBJ2-7	TGTGCCAGCAGCGTCGTTGCGACAGGGTTTTCCTACGAGCAGTACTTC	CASSVVATGFSYEQYF
TRBD1	.	TRBV28	TRBJ1-5	TGTGCCAGCAGTACCTACTATGGGGGACAGGGAGTAGGCCAGCCCCAGCATTTT	CASSTYYGGQGVGQPQHF
TRBD1	once	TRBV7-3	TRBJ2-1	TGTGCCAGCAGCGCCGGGACAGGGTTCTCTTACAATGAGCAGTTCTTC	CASSAGTGFSYNEQFF
.	.	TRBV5-1	TRBJ2-7	TGCGCCAGCGGAGTCACCAGGGAGGTCGAGCAGTACTTC	CASGVTREVEQYF
.	.	TRBV7-8	TRBJ2-5	TGTGCCAGCAGCTTAGTGCTGGCACATCAAGAGACCCAGTACTTC	CASSLVLAHQETQYF
.	.	TRBV5-4	TRBJ1-1	TGTGCCAGCAGCTTGGGTGGTTGGAGGGGAACGGAACGAAAAGAAGCTTTCTTT	CASSLGGWRGTERKEAFF
.	.	TRBV5-8	TRBJ1-5	TGTGCCAGCAGCTCGGGGTTCAATCAGCCCCAGCATTTT	CASSSGFNQPQHF
.	few	TRBV6-5	TRBJ1-1	TGTGCCATCAACGCCCGGGGGGCGGGTGACACTGAAGCTTTCTTT	CAINARGAGDTEAFF
.	.	TRBV27	TRBJ1-2	TGTGCCAGCCGGGGGGAGGCGCTGTATGGCTACACCTTC	CASRGEALYGYTF
.	.	TRBV5-1	TRBJ2-2	TGCGCCAGCAGCTTGGTGGCCGGGGACACCGGGGAGCTGTTTTTT	CASSLVAGDTGELFF
.	.	TRBV4-1	TRBJ1-5	TGCGCCAGCAGCCAAGTAAATCAGCCCCAGCATTTT	CASSQVNQPQHF
TRBD2	.	TRBV6-1	TRBJ2-7	TGTGCCAGCAGTGACCCCTCCAAGCGGGAAATGGGCGAGCAGTACTTC	CASSDPSKREMGEQYF
TRBD2	.	TRBV5-1	TRBJ2-5	TGCGCCAGCAGCTTGATGCCAGCGGGGGGGCGTGAGACCCAGTACTTC	CASSLMPAGGRETQYF
TRBD1	.	TRBV5-1	TRBJ1-6	TGCGCCAGCAGCTTGGTATTCAGGGGGCGCTTGTCAGCTTCACCCCTCCACTTT	CASSLVFRGRLSASPLHF
.	once	TRBV15	TRBJ1-6	TGTGCCACCAGCGCTGAGGTATTGCGGGGGGGTTCACCCCTCCACTTT	CATSAEVLRGGSPLHF
.	.	TRBV2	TRBJ1-3	TGTGCCAGCAGTGAATCAAGAGCGAACTCTGGAAACACCATATATTTT	CASSESRANSGNTIYF
.	few	TRBV5-4	TRBJ2-7	TGTGCCAGCAGATCGCAGGGCTCCTACGAGCAGTACTTC	CASRSQGSYEQYF
.	.	TRBV28	TRBJ1-2	TGTGCCAGCAGTTCCATTATGCGGCATGCATTATATGGCTACACCTTC	CASSSIMRHALYGYTF
TRBD2	once	TRBV15	TRBJ2-3	TGTGCCACCAGCAGAGATCCTGGACTAGCGGGAGTTTTTGGGGCCACAGATACGCAGTATTTT	CATSRDPGLAGVFGATDTQYF
TRBD1	.	TRBV6-4	TRBJ2-2	TGTGCCAGCAGTTCTTCTTTCAGACAGGGCGCCAATACCGGGGAGCTGTTTTTT	CASSSSFRQGANTGELFF
TRBD2	.	TRBV27	TRBJ2-1	TGTGCCAGCAGTTTATGGGGGGGGAATTACAATGAGCAGTTCTTC	CASSLWGGNYNEQFF
.	.	TRBV5-1	TRBJ2-2	TGCGCCAGCAGCTTTCGCCCAGGGGCGCACACCGGGGAGCTGTTTTTT	CASSFRPGAHTGELFF
.	.	TRBV5-4	TRBJ2-5	TGTGCCAGCAGCAGGGCGGGCGGGGCGAGGGAGACCCAGTACTTC	CASSRAGGARETQYF
.	.	TRBV19	TRBJ1-5	TGTGCCAGTAGGGGAGCTAGCAATCAGCCCCAGCATTTT	CASRGASNQPQHF
.	.	TRBV27	TRBJ1-6	TGTGCCAGCAGTTTAGAAGTGAGAGGGTCCCTCCACTTT	CASSLEVRGSLHF
.	.	TRBV21-1	TRBJ2-7	TGTGCCAGCAGCAAAATATTATCACGGAGAGCCTACGAGCAGTACTTC	CASSKILSRRAYEQYF
TRBD2	.	TRBV7-9	TRBJ2-3	TGTGCCAGCAGCTTAGGGCGGCTAGCGGGAGTTCGCGGCACAGATACGCAGTATTTT	CASSLGRLAGVRGTDTQYF
.	.	TRBV6-5	TRBJ2-5	TGTGCCAGCAGACTCCATCGCTCCGGGACCCAGTACTTC	CASRLHRSGTQYF
.	.	TRBV27	TRBJ2-3	TGTGCCAGCAGTTTAGGCCAGATCACAGATACGCAGTATTTT	CASSLGQITDTQYF